The 32 T cell receptor beta chains listed next were all sequenced from one sample in a study of blood T cell repertoires in COVID-19 (dated by TCRdb to between 2020 and 2021). The library was produced with the immunoSEQ multiplex PCR assay. In its TCRdb copy, this immuneACCESS table keeps in-frame sequences only and misses some clones. Where compared with another copy, unresolved V genes explain less than half of these, and the others have no known cause. Here the sample has approximately 350,000 clones; about 89% occur a single time. The ten largest clones capture roughly 1.2% of the sample. Sequencing used peripheral blood. Every receptor here comes from a man aged 40-49 years with acute or convalescent COVID-19.

The chain carries TRBV5-5 and TRBJ1-1, with 7 bases identical to TRBD1. Germline V gene data show CDR1 as SGHKS and CDR2 as YYEKEE (reference sequence). After removal of 9 bases from V and 0 bases from J, the junction contained 14 bases not matched to a gene. The CDR3 is 16 amino acids. CDR3 region: CATEHKGGQLNTEAFF. The CDR3 DNA sequence: TGTGCCACCGAACATAAGGGGGGACAGCTGAACACTGAAGCTTTCTTT.

The chain employs TRBV6-6 and TRBJ2-1, with D possibly TRBD2 on 5 matching bases. Trimming stripped 7 bases from V and 0 bases from J, with 7 bases between. This CDR3 is built from 13 residues. Germline lookup yields CDR1 MNHNY and CDR2 SVGAGI (reference sequence). The CDR3 nucleotides are TGTGCCAGCATTGGACTCTCCTACAATGAGCAGTTCTTC. Protein sequence: CASIGLSYNEQFF.

V gene TRBV28 combines with J gene TRBJ1-5; D uncertain. CDR1 MDHEN and CDR2 SYDVKM come from the germline V gene. The CDR3 has 16 amino acids. Trimming stripped 5 bases from V and 4 bases from J, with 18 bases between. CDR3 DNA: TGTGCCAGCAGTCGTATACAGACTAGTGTTAATCAGCCCCAGCATTTT. It codes for CASSRIQTSVNQPQHF. The variable domain in full, completed from reference TRBV28 and TRBJ1-5, reads DVKVTQSSRYLVKRTGEKVFLECVQDMDHENMFWYRQDPGLGLRLIYFSYDVKMKEKGDIPEGYSVSREKKERFSLILESASTNQTSMYLCASSRIQTSVNQPQHFGDGTRLSIL.

The table lists this clone with a count of one. The rearrangement uses TRBV27 and TRBJ2-7; 7 bases map to TRBD1. The CDR3 consists of 13 residues. Germline CDR1 and CDR2: MNHEY and SMNVEV (reference sequence). V lost 6 bases and J lost 3; bases outside the gene matches: 5. The CDR3 DNA reads as TGTGCCAGCAGCCTGGGACAGAGCTACGAGCAGTACTTC. It encodes CASSLGQSYEQYF.

The chain uses TRBV5-5 and TRBJ1-2; D remains ambiguous. CDR1 and CDR2 (germline): SGHKS, YYEKEE (reference sequence). Trimming took off 0 bases at V and 0 bases at J, with 9 bases between the two ends. CDR3 length equals 15 residues. The DNA of the CDR3 is TGTGCCAGCAGCTTGGCCGCCCAGGCTAACTATGGCTACACCTTC. This encodes CASSLAAQANYGYTF. The full variable domain, its missing parts supplied by reference TRBV5-5 and TRBJ1-2, is DAGVTQSPTHLIKTRGQQVTLRCSPISGHKSVSWYQQVLGQGPQFIFQYYEKEERGRGNFPDRFSARQFPNYSSELNVNALLLGDSALYLCASSLAAQANYGYTFGSGTRLTVV.

The J gene is TRBJ1-1, the V gene TRBV4-2; no firm D call. The CDR3 runs 14 residues. Germline V lookup: CDR1 LGHNA, CDR2 YNFKEQ. The germline V and J ends were trimmed by 1 base and 1 base, with 7 bases remaining between them. CDR3 sequence reads: CASSQVQTNTEAFF. The CDR3, as DNA: TGTGCCAGCAGCCAAGTACAGACGAACACTGAAGCTTTCTTT.

The chain uses TRBV27 and TRBJ2-5; 10 bases line up with TRBD2. Trimming took 4 bases from V and 3 from J; bases not matched to a gene: 8. The CDR3 covers 16 residues. From germline, CDR1 is MNHEY and CDR2 SMNVEV (reference sequence). DNA for the CDR3: TGTGCCAGCAGTTATGGAACTAGCGGGAATAAAGAGACCCAGTACTTC. Protein product: CASSYGTSGNKETQYF.

The chain uses TRBV19 and TRBJ2-7; TRBD2 might be the D (6 bases). The length of the CDR3 is 14 residues. Trimming shortened V by 3 bases and J by 2 bases, and 11 bases separated the two germline ends. Looked up from germline, CDR1 is LNHDA and CDR2 is SQIVND (reference sequence). CDR3 sequence: CASSMEGSTYEQYF. As DNA, the CDR3 is TGTGCCAGTAGTATGGAGGGTTCGACCTACGAGCAGTACTTC.

This chain uses TRBV4-1 with TRBJ2-3, with a tentative D call TRBD1 (5 bases). The germline V gene encodes CDR1 MGHRA and CDR2 YSYEKL. This CDR3 comprises 15 residues. The germline V and J ends were trimmed by 0 bases and 4 bases, with 11 bases remaining between them. This CDR3 reads CASSQDPEGADTQYF. For the CDR3, the DNA is TGCGCCAGCAGCCAAGATCCCGAAGGGGCAGATACGCAGTATTTT.

V gene TRBV27 combines with J gene TRBJ2-5, with TRBD2 matching over 8 bases. Germline values: CDR1 MNHEY, CDR2 SMNVEV (reference sequence). The junction had 4 bases not matched to a gene; V was cut back by 5 bases and J by 5 bases. The CDR3 extends over 13 amino acids. The CDR3: CASSRRGDETQYF. CDR3 nucleotides: TGTGCCAGCAGTCGGCGGGGGGATGAGACCCAGTACTTC.

The CDR3: CASSTRKLAGGDEQFF. The CDR3 DNA is TGCGCCAGTTCAACCCGGAAACTAGCGGGGGGGGATGAGCAGTTCTTC. The V call is TRBV4-3, the J call TRBJ2-1, with 13 positions matching TRBD2. There are 16 residues in the CDR3. Trimming cost V 9 bases and J 8 bases; bases outside gene matches: 13. Germline V gene data show CDR1 as LGHNA and CDR2 as YSLEER.

The chain couples TRBV7-6 to TRBJ2-2; tentative D call: TRBD1 (6 bases). The CDR3 runs 17 residues. Germline loops: CDR1 SGHVS, CDR2 FNYEAQ. Deletions cut 2 bases from V and 7 bases from J, with 20 bases between. The CDR3 protein is CASSLNGPGAKGGELFF. Here the CDR3 DNA reads TGTGCCAGCAGCTTAAATGGCCCAGGGGCAAAGGGCGGGGAGCTGTTTTTT.

The chain links TRBV19 to TRBJ1-5; 9 bases map to TRBD1. Losses at the gene ends were 7 bases for V and 1 base for J; bases not matched to a gene: 5. This CDR3 comprises 15 residues. The germline V gene encodes CDR1 LNHDA and CDR2 SQIVND (reference sequence). The CDR3 DNA reads as TGTGCCAGTACCCTGGGGACAGGGAGCAATCAGCCCCAGCATTTT. Protein product: CASTLGTGSNQPQHF.

Only a few counts were recorded for this clone. The V and J genes are TRBV21-1 and TRBJ1-1; the DNA was not compared with TRBD1, the D call given in the table. TRBV21-1 is termed a pseudogene. The CDR3 length is 14 residues. The CDR3 sequence is CASILSRGRTEAFF. CDR3 sequence (DNA): TGTGCCAGCATCTTGTCCAGGGGGCGAACTGAAGCTTTCTTT.

This chain uses TRBV28 with TRBJ2-7, with D possibly matching TRBD2 (6 bases). Per germline, CDR1 MDHEN and CDR2 SYDVKM. The CDR3 is made up of 13 amino acids. Trimming pared 2 bases from V and 7 bases from J, leaving 12 bases between. CDR3 nucleotides: TGTGCCAGCAGTTTAGCGGGAAAGGAAGAGCAGTACTTC. The encoded protein is CASSLAGKEEQYF.

V and J are TRBV27 and TRBJ2-1; 12 nucleotides line up with TRBD2. The CDR3 is made up of 18 amino acids. Trimming cost V 6 bases and J 5 bases; bases outside gene matches: 14. Germline V gene data show CDR1 as MNHEY and CDR2 as SMNVEV (reference sequence). The CDR3 DNA reads as TGTGCCAGCAGCTTTTGGGTTAGGGGACTAGCGGGCCACAATGAGCAGTTCTTC. It translates to CASSFWVRGLAGHNEQFF.

This sequence joins TRBV27 and TRBJ1-5, with TRBD1 identical over 7 bases. With V trimmed by 2 bases and J by 3 bases, 10 bases remained unmatched. This CDR3 is built from 17 residues. CDR1 is MNHEY, CDR2 SMNVEV, per germline (reference sequence). The CDR3 loop is CASSLIGGAGYNQPQHF. DNA for the CDR3: TGTGCCAGCAGTTTAATAGGGGGCGCGGGTTACAATCAGCCCCAGCATTTT.

V usage is TRBV2 and J usage is TRBJ2-7; D remains unclear. The CDR3 sequence is 13 residues long. V lost 8 bases to trimming and J lost 2 bases, with 13 bases between them. In germline, CDR1 is SNHLY, CDR2 FYNNEI. The DNA of the CDR3 is TGTGCCAGCCTTGCGCCGGGTACCTACGAGCAGTACTTC. Protein product: CASLAPGTYEQYF.

In its sample, this clone was seen once. This chain uses TRBV29-1 with TRBJ1-6, with D unclear. Between the trimmed V and J ends, which lost 4 bases and 4 bases, there was a span of 14 bases. Looked up from germline, CDR1 is SQVTM and CDR2 is ANQGSEA. The length of the CDR3 is 15 residues. CDR3: CSVASGEDYNSPLHF. The CDR3 DNA follows: TGCAGCGTTGCCTCCGGTGAAGATTATAATTCACCCCTCCACTTT. Supplemented by reference TRBV29-1 and TRBJ1-6, the full variable domain reads SAVISQKPSRDICQRGTSLTIQCQVDSQVTMMFWYRQQPGQSLTLIATANQGSEATYESGFVIDKFPISRPNLTFSTLTVSNMSPEDSSIYLCSVASGEDYNSPLHFGNGTRLTVT.

The chain uses TRBV18 and TRBJ1-1, with a possible D match to TRBD1 (6 bases). Germline loops: CDR1 KGHSH, CDR2 LQKENI. V was trimmed by 4 bases and J by 4 bases, leaving 16 bases between them. CDR3 length: 15 residues. CDR3 DNA: TGTGCCAGCTCACGTGCCAGGGGAGAAGGCACTGAAGCTTTCTTT. Protein: CASSRARGEGTEAFF.

This clone was recorded once. The genes are TRBV10-3 and TRBJ1-2, with D possibly matching TRBD1 (5 bases). The CDR3 totals 13 residues. Germline V gene lookup returns CDR1 ENHRY and CDR2 SYGVKD. The germline V and J ends were trimmed by 6 bases and 6 bases, with 14 bases remaining between them. CDR3 nucleotide sequence: TGTGCCATCAGCCCCGGGACTGTACATGGCTACACCTTC. Protein: CAISPGTVHGYTF.

The genes are TRBV6-2 or TRBV6-3 and TRBJ2-3; the match to TRBD1 covers 9 bases. The V gene's germline CDR1 is MNHEY and CDR2 SVGEGT. V trimming: 4 bases; J trimming: 4 bases; junction bases outside the gene matches: 3. This CDR3 is built from 14 residues. As DNA, the CDR3 is TGTGCCAGCAGTTGGGACAGGGTAGCAGATACGCAGTATTTT. Protein sequence: CASSWDRVADTQYF.

The chain carries TRBV6-4 and TRBJ2-1, with TRBD2 matching 10 bases. V lost 6 bases, J lost 6 bases, and 8 bases stayed unmatched. Germline CDR1 MRHNA, CDR2 SNTAGT. This CDR3 has 15 amino acids. CDR3 amino acids: CASRPIAGGSNEQFF. DNA of the CDR3: TGTGCCAGCAGGCCTATAGCGGGAGGCAGCAATGAGCAGTTCTTC.

The chain carries TRBV5-1 and TRBJ2-7; a weak D match, TRBD1 (6 bases). The germline V and J ends were trimmed by 4 bases and 3 bases, with 20 bases remaining between them. The CDR3 has 16 amino acids. Germline assignment: CDR1 SGHRS and CDR2 YFSETQ. In DNA, the CDR3 is TGCGCCAGCAGCCCAGGATCACCAGGGGTTCGCTACGAGCAGTACTTC. Protein sequence: CASSPGSPGVRYEQYF.

The CDR3 spells CASSFRPVSEAFF. The CDR3 DNA sequence: TGTGCCAGCAGTTTTCGTCCCGTGAGTGAAGCTTTCTTT. The V and J genes are TRBV12-3 or TRBV12-4 and TRBJ1-1; unclear D gene. This CDR3 has 13 residues. Deletions cut 3 bases from V and 7 bases from J, with 12 bases between.

The chain has TRBV3-1 (or the pseudogene TRBV3-2) and TRBJ2-3, with a possible D match to TRBD2 (6 bases). The V end lost 7 bases, the J end lost 2 bases, and 10 bases lay between the germline ends. Germline assignment: CDR1 LGHDT and CDR2 YNNKEL (reference sequence). This CDR3 has 13 amino acids. CDR3 nucleotide sequence: TGTGCCAGCACCAGGGAGGACACAGATACGCAGTATTTT. It encodes CASTREDTDTQYF.

This chain joins TRBV28 and TRBJ1-1, with D hard to call. CDR1 MDHEN and CDR2 SYDVKM come from the germline V gene. The CDR3 runs to 14 residues. Trimming stripped 3 bases from V and 1 base from J, with 9 bases between. This CDR3 reads CASSFNEGNTEAFF. For the CDR3, the DNA is TGTGCCAGCAGTTTTAATGAGGGGAACACTGAAGCTTTCTTT.

The chain couples TRBV18 to TRBJ2-7; 8 bases fit TRBD1. Germline values: CDR1 KGHSH, CDR2 LQKENI. Germline trimming cut 5 bases from V and 3 bases from J; bases unmatched to any gene: 3. The CDR3 runs to 13 residues. CDR3 DNA: TGTGCCAGCTCATCCGGGACAGGCTACGAGCAGTACTTC. It is translated as CASSSGTGYEQYF.

This chain uses TRBV10-3 with TRBJ2-1; TRBD1 is a possible D gene (5 bases). This CDR3 has 13 amino acids. Trimming removed 10 bases at V and 3 bases at J, with 13 bases between. Looked up from germline, CDR1 is ENHRY and CDR2 is SYGVKD. DNA of the CDR3: TGTGCCACCACACCCGACAGCTACAATGAGCAGTTCTTC. It codes for CATTPDSYNEQFF.

The chain employs TRBV11-1 and TRBJ2-5; 8 nucleotides agree with TRBD1. The V and J ends lost 2 bases and 1 base, in that order; junction bases with no gene match: 3. The length of the CDR3 is 15 residues. Per germline, CDR1 SGHAT and CDR2 FQDESV (reference sequence). CDR3 nucleotide sequence: TGTGCCAGCAGCTTACTCCAGGGGGCCCAAGAGACCCAGTACTTC. Amino acid sequence: CASSLLQGAQETQYF.

Notes on this clone: The limits of the CDR3 on the DNA are not certain, so only TCRdb's listed CDR3 is given. The chain employs TRBV19 and TRBJ1-1. Germline V gene sequence: CDR1 LNHDA, CDR2 SQIVND (reference sequence). The CDR3 has 15 amino acids, counting both end residues. The CDR3 sequence is CASTSAGLGGTEAFF.

Here the CDR3 reads CASSKGTGGLFEQYF. In DNA form, the CDR3 reads TGTGCCAGCAGCAAAGGAACAGGGGGGTTGTTCGAGCAGTACTTC. This chain joins TRBV21-1 and TRBJ2-7; the D call in the table, TRBD1, was not verified against the DNA. TRBV21-1 is tagged as a pseudogene. The CDR3 consists of 15 residues.